This T cell receptor (beta chain) stems from a study of T cells in Graves' hyperthyroidism and ophthalmopathy. V was cut by 3 bases and J by 11 bases, with 13 bases left in between. The CDR3 is 13 residues long. In germline, CDR1 is MNHNS, CDR2 SASEGT. Researchers barred patients who had uncontrolled infection, other autoimmune disease, pregnancy or lactation. Diagnostic assessment was based on clinical symptoms, serum thyroxine and TRAb, thyroid ultrasound and orbital computed tomography. This sample holds PBMCs from around 9.9 ml fresh peripheral blood. RNA transcripts gave rise to amplified TCR beta CDR3 regions. The HTBI set primed first-round TCR CDR3 RT-PCR. One entry per CDR3 protein results from TCRdb running MiXCR on the multiplex PCR reads. The table lists fewer than 550,000 distinct CDR3 sequences, less than 20% of them singletons.

Sequenced: blood. This rearrangement joins TRBV6-1 to TRBJ1-4, with D possibly TRBD1 on 6 matching bases. The TCR sequence derives from a woman in her late teens or twenties with Graves' hyperthyroidism. CDR3 bases: TGTGCCAGCAGTGAGTCAGGGGAGGGGAAACTGTTTTTT. Protein sequence: CASSESGEGKLFF.